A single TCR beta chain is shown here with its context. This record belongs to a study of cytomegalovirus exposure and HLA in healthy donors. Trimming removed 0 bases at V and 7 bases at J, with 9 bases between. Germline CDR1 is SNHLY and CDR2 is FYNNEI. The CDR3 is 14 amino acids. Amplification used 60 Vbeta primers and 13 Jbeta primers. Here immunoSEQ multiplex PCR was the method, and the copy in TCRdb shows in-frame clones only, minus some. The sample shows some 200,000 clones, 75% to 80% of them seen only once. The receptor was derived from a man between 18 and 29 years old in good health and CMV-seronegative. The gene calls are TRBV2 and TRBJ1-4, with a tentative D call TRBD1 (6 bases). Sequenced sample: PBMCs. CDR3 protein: CASSEAQGVEKLFF. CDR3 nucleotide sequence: TGTGCCAGCAGTGAAGCACAGGGTGTTGAAAAACTGTTTTTT.